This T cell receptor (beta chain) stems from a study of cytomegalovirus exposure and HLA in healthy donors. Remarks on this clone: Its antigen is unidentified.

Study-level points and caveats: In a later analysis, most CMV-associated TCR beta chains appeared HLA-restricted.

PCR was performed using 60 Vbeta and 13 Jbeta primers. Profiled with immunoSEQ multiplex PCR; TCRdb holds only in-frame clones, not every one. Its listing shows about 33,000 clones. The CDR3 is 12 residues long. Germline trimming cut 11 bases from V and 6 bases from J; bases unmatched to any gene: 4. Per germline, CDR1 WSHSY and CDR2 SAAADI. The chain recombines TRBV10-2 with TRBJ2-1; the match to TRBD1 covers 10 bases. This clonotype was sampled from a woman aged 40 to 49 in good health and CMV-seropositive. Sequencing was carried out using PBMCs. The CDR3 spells CALGQGVNEQFF. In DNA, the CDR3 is TGCGCCCTTGGACAGGGGGTCAATGAGCAGTTCTTC.